This T cell receptor (beta chain) was identified during a study of T cell changes during pregnancy in multiple sclerosis. Sequenced by immunoSEQ multiplex PCR; TCRdb stores in-frame clones only, minus some. This table has 55,000 to 80,000 clones, 90% to 95% appearing once. This TCR was recovered from a female donor with multiple sclerosis, enrolled in a pregnancy study. Specimen: peripheral blood, collected in the third trimester of pregnancy.

The CDR3 protein is CASSSGQPYNEQFF. The CDR3 DNA reads as TGTGCCAGCAGCTCAGGCCAACCCTACAATGAGCAGTTCTTC. The rearrangement links TRBV11-3 to TRBJ2-1; D is ambiguous. The CDR3 has 14 residues. Germline V lookup: CDR1 SGHNT, CDR2 YENEEA. V lost 4 bases and J 2 bases, leaving 9 bases between the germline ends.